The 25 T cell receptor beta chains below all came from one sample that was sequenced in a study of blood T cell repertoires in COVID-19. The data were produced by immunoSEQ multiplex PCR, yet TCRdb's version contains in-frame clones alone and is incomplete. The sample lists 300,000 to 400,000 clones, under 95% occurring once. What was sequenced was peripheral blood. These TCRs come from a woman aged 18-35 years who had recovered from COVID-19.

J is TRBJ1-3 and V is TRBV27; 11 nucleotides agree with TRBD1. The V gene's germline CDR1 is MNHEY and CDR2 SMNVEV (reference sequence). The V and J ends lost 6 bases and 4 bases, in that order; junction bases with no gene match: 5. CDR3 length equals 15 residues. CDR3 residues: CASRRTGGLGNTIYF. The CDR3, as DNA: TGTGCCAGCAGACGGACAGGGGGCTTGGGAAACACCATATATTTT.

This chain links TRBV6-6 with TRBJ2-3; 10 bases map to TRBD2. CDR3 size: 16 residues. Germline values: CDR1 MNHNY, CDR2 SVGAGI (reference sequence). Losses at the gene ends were 7 bases for V and 6 bases for J; bases not matched to a gene: 13. In DNA, the CDR3 is TGTGCCAGCACCAGAGAGGCTAGCGGGGGACGGGATACGCAGTATTTT. This sequence encodes CASTREASGGRDTQYF.

The V gene is TRBV14, the J gene TRBJ2-1; perhaps TRBD2 as D (6 bases). This CDR3 region has 14 residues. Germline V gives CDR1 SGHDN, CDR2 FVKESK. V was trimmed by 4 bases and J by 8 bases, leaving 15 bases between them. CDR3 sequence (DNA): TGTGCCAGCAGCCGGCGGGGTCCTACCGATGAGCAGTTCTTC. Its translation: CASSRRGPTDEQFF. Drawing the rest from reference TRBV14 and TRBJ2-1, the complete variable domain is EAGVTQFPSHSVIEKGQTVTLRCDPISGHDNLYWYRRVMGKEIKFLLHFVKESKQDESGMPNNRFLAERTGGTYSTLKVQPAELEDSGVYFCASSRRGPTDEQFFGPGTRLTVL.

The chain is built from TRBV5-1 and TRBJ2-3, with D uncertain. The germline V gene encodes CDR1 SGHRS and CDR2 YFSETQ. CDR3 length equals 14 residues. V gave up 2 bases and J gave up 2 bases, with 9 bases separating them. Here the CDR3 reads CASSLNKNTDTQYF. The CDR3 DNA follows: TGCGCCAGCAGCTTAAACAAGAACACAGATACGCAGTATTTT.

The V gene is TRBV18, the J gene TRBJ2-1, with 10 nucleotides matching TRBD2. The CDR3 is made up of 16 amino acids. Per the germline V gene, CDR1 is KGHSH and CDR2 is LQKENI. V lost 2 bases and J lost 2; bases outside the gene matches: 3. CDR3 DNA: TGTGCCAGCTCACCAAGACTAGCGGGTACCTACAATGAGCAGTTCTTC. It yields the protein CASSPRLAGTYNEQFF.

This clone was recorded once. The chain's CDR3 is CATSDPGTDANYGYTF. For the CDR3, the DNA is TGTGCCACCAGTGATCCTGGGACAGATGCTAACTATGGCTACACCTTC. The chain joins TRBV24-1 to TRBJ1-2; 7 bases line up with TRBD1. V lost 3 bases to trimming and J lost 0 bases; unmatched junction nucleotides: 6. The CDR3 has 16 amino acids. CDR1 is KGHDR, CDR2 SFDVKD, per germline.

This chain connects TRBV5-6 to TRBJ2-2, with D perhaps matching TRBD1 (6 bases). The germline gives CDR1 SGHDT, CDR2 YYEEEE. The CDR3 runs 15 residues. Trimming took off 3 bases at V and 6 bases at J, with 15 bases between the two ends. CDR3 region: CASSSLPGAPGELFF. The CDR3 region has the DNA TGTGCCAGCAGCTCCTTACCAGGGGCCCCCGGGGAGCTGTTTTTT.

The V gene is TRBV7-2, the J gene TRBJ2-3; 9 bases match TRBD2. Germline-derived CDR1 and CDR2 are SGHTA and FQGNSA. This CDR3 spans 14 amino acids. Trimming cost V 1 base and J 7 bases; bases outside gene matches: 3. The CDR3 region has the DNA TGTGCCAGCAGCTTAGACACTAGCGGGCATACGCAGTATTTT. This codes for CASSLDTSGHTQYF.

This chain connects TRBV11-2 to TRBJ2-5; 10 bases align to TRBD2. The germline CDR1 and CDR2 sequences are SGHAT and FQNNGV. This CDR3 comprises 15 residues. Germline trimming cut 1 base from V and 5 bases from J; bases unmatched to any gene: 4. CDR3 sequence (DNA): TGTGCCAGCAGCTTAGTAGCGGGAGGTTTGGAGACCCAGTACTTC. Translating gives CASSLVAGGLETQYF.

The rearrangement links TRBV7-9 to TRBJ1-1, with a weak D call TRBD1 (5 bases). From germline, CDR1 is SEHNR and CDR2 FQNEAQ (reference sequence). The CDR3 totals 14 residues. The V end was cut by 2 bases, the J end by 7 bases, with 14 bases between. The CDR3 loop is CASSLTRDSVEAFF. The CDR3 DNA follows: TGTGCCAGCAGCTTAACCCGGGACTCCGTTGAAGCTTTCTTT.

The rearrangement links TRBV15 to TRBJ2-1; TRBD1 agrees at 9 bases. The CDR3 covers 15 residues. V trimming: 8 bases; J trimming: 8 bases; junction bases outside the gene matches: 13. Germline V gives CDR1 LNHNV, CDR2 YYDKDF (reference sequence). CDR3 sequence (DNA): TGTGCCACCGGGTTTGCGGGGACAGGGATGGATGAGCAGTTCTTC. It translates to CATGFAGTGMDEQFF.

V usage is TRBV29-1 and J usage is TRBJ1-1; D remains ambiguous. The CDR3 totals 14 residues. Germline CDR1 and CDR2: SQVTM and ANQGSEA. Deletions cut 1 base from V and 0 bases from J, with 9 bases between. The CDR3 loop is CSVEAGNMNTEAFF. CDR3 bases: TGCAGCGTTGAAGCGGGAAACATGAACACTGAAGCTTTCTTT.

About this clone itself: Within the sample, other DNA sequences also encode this same CDR3. The genes are TRBV7-2 and TRBJ2-3, with TRBD2 matching 9 bases. Germline CDR1 and CDR2: SGHTA and FQGNSA. Losses at the gene ends were 2 bases for V and 3 bases for J; bases not matched to a gene: 0. The CDR3 is 14 amino acids. The CDR3 is CASSLTSGTDTQYF. Here the CDR3 DNA reads TGTGCCAGCAGCTTAACTAGCGGGACAGATACGCAGTATTTT.

This chain connects TRBV9 to TRBJ2-7, with 9 bases that match TRBD1. Unmatched junction bases numbered 11, after V lost 4 bases and J lost 3 bases. Germline V gives CDR1 SGDLS, CDR2 YYNGEE. The CDR3 consists of 16 residues. The CDR3 nucleotides read TGTGCCAGCAGCCCGACGGGACAGGGATCTTTCTACGAGCAGTACGTC. Translating it yields CASSPTGQGSFYEQYV.

The J gene is TRBJ2-2, the V gene TRBV9; 7 nucleotides match TRBD1. The ends lost 3 bases at V and 0 bases at J; junction bases unmatched: 5. The germline V gene encodes CDR1 SGDLS and CDR2 YYNGEE. This CDR3 spans 16 amino acids. The CDR3 reads CASSADRVTNTGELFF. For the CDR3, the DNA is TGTGCCAGCAGCGCCGACAGGGTTACGAACACCGGGGAGCTGTTTTTT.

This clone was detected once. The final CDR3 position lacks the conserved phenylalanine or tryptophan, pointing to a likely read error. The DNA is left out, because the CDR3 cannot be placed on it with certainty; the CDR3 is given as TCRdb lists it. The V gene is TRBV27, the J gene TRBJ1-2. CDR1 is MNHEY, CDR2 SMNVEV, per germline (reference sequence). Ends included, the CDR3 has 8 residues. CDR3 protein: CAIFGGTL.

In its sample, this clone was seen once. The chain recombines TRBV24-1 with TRBJ1-5, with TRBD1 identical over 7 bases. V was pared by 5 bases and J by 2 bases, with 5 bases of the junction left unmatched. Germline CDR1 and CDR2: KGHDR and SFDVKD. The CDR3 covers 15 residues. CDR3 nucleotides: TGTGCCACCAGTGCAGGGGGGCAAGGCAATCAGCCCCAGCATTTT. This encodes CATSAGGQGNQPQHF.

With respect to this clone: Additional DNA sequences in this sample encode the identical CDR3. The J gene is TRBJ2-5, the V gene TRBV5-1; 7 bases fit TRBD1. J lost 2 bases, V lost 0 bases, and 1 base had no gene match. Per the germline V gene, CDR1 is SGHRS and CDR2 is YFSETQ. The CDR3 loop spans 14 amino acids. CDR3 residues: CASSLGTGQETQYF. CDR3 coding DNA: TGCGCCAGCAGCTTGGGGACAGGTCAAGAGACCCAGTACTTC.

There are a few counts of this clone. The gene calls are TRBV5-1 and TRBJ2-2; 7 bases are a match to TRBD1. Germline trimming cut 4 bases from V and 0 bases from J; bases unmatched to any gene: 9. Looked up from germline, CDR1 is SGHRS and CDR2 is YFSETQ. The length of the CDR3 is 17 residues. The CDR3 sequence is CASSPRPTGANTGELFF. The CDR3 region has the DNA TGCGCCAGCAGCCCGAGACCCACAGGGGCGAACACCGGGGAGCTGTTTTTT.

The chain carries TRBV3-1 (or the pseudogene TRBV3-2) and TRBJ2-7, with D possibly TRBD2 on 5 matching bases. Looked up from germline, CDR1 is LGHDT and CDR2 is YNNKEL (reference sequence). This CDR3 is 16 amino acids long. With 3 bases removed from V and 0 bases from J, the gap between germline ends came to 15 bases. The CDR3 DNA reads TGTGCCAGCAGCCACGAACGTAGCGTACTCTCCTACGAGCAGTACGTC. It is translated as CASSHERSVLSYEQYV.

The CDR3 sequence: CASRLRTGNGYTF. In nucleotides, the CDR3 is TGTGCCAGCAGATTAAGAACAGGGAATGGCTACACCTTC. The chain has TRBV12-3 or TRBV12-4 and TRBJ1-2, with D perhaps matching TRBD1 (6 bases). This CDR3 has 13 amino acids. Deletions cut 6 bases from V and 6 bases from J, with 14 bases between.

The CDR3 here is CASSLTPGTIAKNIQYF. CDR3 nucleotide sequence: TGTGCCAGCTCACTAACGCCGGGGACAATAGCCAAAAACATTCAGTACTTC. The chain recombines TRBV18 with TRBJ2-4, with D maybe TRBD1 (6 bases). Germline loops: CDR1 KGHSH, CDR2 LQKENI. V was shortened by 4 bases and J by 0 bases, with 16 bases between the two germline ends. The CDR3 runs 17 residues.

J is TRBJ1-5 and V is TRBV6-5, with D possibly TRBD1 on 5 matching bases. CDR1 MNHEY and CDR2 SVGAGI come from the germline V gene. With 2 bases removed from V and 4 bases from J, the gap between germline ends came to 12 bases. This CDR3 comprises 15 residues. CDR3: CASSYRGARNQPQHF. CDR3 in DNA: TGTGCCAGCAGTTACCGCGGGGCGCGGAATCAGCCCCAGCATTTT.

The chain recombines TRBV19 with TRBJ2-3; the D gene is possibly TRBD1 (5 bases). V was shortened by 5 bases and J by 0 bases, with 15 bases between the two germline ends. CDR1 and CDR2 (germline): LNHDA, SQIVND (reference sequence). The CDR3 runs 16 residues. CDR3 in amino acids: CASSPRTHSSTDTQYF. DNA of the CDR3: TGTGCCAGTAGTCCCCGGACACATTCTAGCACAGATACGCAGTATTTT.

This clone was seen a few times. The rearrangement uses TRBV4-1 and TRBJ1-2; maybe TRBD1 (6 bases). The length of the CDR3 is 15 residues. V was cut by 1 base and J by 4 bases, with 13 bases left in between. CDR1 MGHRA and CDR2 YSYEKL come from the germline V gene. CDR3 in amino acids: CASSQAGTGSYGYTF. CDR3 nucleotide sequence: TGCGCCAGCAGCCAAGCGGGTACAGGGAGCTATGGCTACACCTTC.